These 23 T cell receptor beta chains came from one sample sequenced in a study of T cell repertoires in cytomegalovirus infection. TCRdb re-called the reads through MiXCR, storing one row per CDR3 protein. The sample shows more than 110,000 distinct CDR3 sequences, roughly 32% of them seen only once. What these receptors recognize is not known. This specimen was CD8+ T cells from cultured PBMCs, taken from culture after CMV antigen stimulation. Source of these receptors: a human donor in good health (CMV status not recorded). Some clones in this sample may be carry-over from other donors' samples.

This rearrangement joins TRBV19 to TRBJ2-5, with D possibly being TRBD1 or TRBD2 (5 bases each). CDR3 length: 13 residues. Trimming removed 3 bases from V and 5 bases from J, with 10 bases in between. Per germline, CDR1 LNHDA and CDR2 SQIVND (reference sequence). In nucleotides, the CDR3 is TGTGCCAGTAGTATTGGGGACCTTGAGACCCAGTACTTC. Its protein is CASSIGDLETQYF. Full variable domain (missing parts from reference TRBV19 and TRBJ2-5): DGGITQSPKYLFRKEGQNVTLSCEQNLNHDAMYWYRQDPGQGLRLIYYSQIVNDFQKGDIAEGYSVSREKKESFPLTVTSAQKNPTAFYLCASSIGDLETQYFGPGTRLLVL.

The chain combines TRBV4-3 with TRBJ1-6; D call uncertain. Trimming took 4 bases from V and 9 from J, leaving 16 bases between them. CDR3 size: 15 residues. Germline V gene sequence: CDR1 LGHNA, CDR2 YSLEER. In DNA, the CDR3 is TGCGCCAGCAGCCCTGAATCTGGTGGTAGTTCACCCCTCCACTTT. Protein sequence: CASSPESGGSSPLHF.

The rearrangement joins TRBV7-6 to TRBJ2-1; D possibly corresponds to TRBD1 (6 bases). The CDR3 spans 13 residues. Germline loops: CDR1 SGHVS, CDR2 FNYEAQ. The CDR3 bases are TGTGCTTCCGAGGGGGACTCCTACAATGAGCAGTTCTTC. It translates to CASEGDSYNEQFF.

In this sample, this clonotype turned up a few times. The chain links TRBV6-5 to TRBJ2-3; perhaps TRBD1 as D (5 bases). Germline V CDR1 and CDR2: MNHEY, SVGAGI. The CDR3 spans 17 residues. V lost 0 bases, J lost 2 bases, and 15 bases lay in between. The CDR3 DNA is TGTGCCAGCAGTTACTCCCCAGGGCCTAGACTCACAGATACGCAGTATTTT. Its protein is CASSYSPGPRLTDTQYF.

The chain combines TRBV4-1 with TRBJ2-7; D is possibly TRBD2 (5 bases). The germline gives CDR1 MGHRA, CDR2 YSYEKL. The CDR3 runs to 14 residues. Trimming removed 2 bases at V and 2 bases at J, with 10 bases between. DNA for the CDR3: TGCGCCAGCAGCCAATCGCCCGGGGCCTACGAGCAGTACTTC. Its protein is CASSQSPGAYEQYF.

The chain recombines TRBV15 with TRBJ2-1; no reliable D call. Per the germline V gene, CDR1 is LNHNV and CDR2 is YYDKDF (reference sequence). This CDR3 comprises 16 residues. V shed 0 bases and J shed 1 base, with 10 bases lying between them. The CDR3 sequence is CATSRDKGYSYNEQFF. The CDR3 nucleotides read TGTGCCACCAGCAGAGATAAAGGGTATTCCTACAATGAGCAGTTCTTC.

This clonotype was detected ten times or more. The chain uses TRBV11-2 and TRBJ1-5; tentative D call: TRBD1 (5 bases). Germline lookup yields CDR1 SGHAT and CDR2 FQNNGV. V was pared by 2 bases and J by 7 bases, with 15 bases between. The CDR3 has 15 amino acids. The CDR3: CASSLRDRVRQPQHF. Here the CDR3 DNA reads TGTGCCAGCAGCTTACGTGACAGAGTCCGGCAGCCCCAGCATTTT. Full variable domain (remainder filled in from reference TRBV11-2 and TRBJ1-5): EAGVAQSPRYKIIEKRQSVAFWCNPISGHATLYWYQQILGQGPKLLIQFQNNGVVDDSQLPKDRFSAERLKGVDSTLKIQPAKLEDSAVYLCASSLRDRVRQPQHFGDGTRLSIL.

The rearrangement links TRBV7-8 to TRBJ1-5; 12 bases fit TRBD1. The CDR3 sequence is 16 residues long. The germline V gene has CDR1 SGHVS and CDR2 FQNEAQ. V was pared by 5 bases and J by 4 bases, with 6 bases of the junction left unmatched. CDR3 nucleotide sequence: TGTGCCAGCAGCCCCGGGACAGGGGGCCTTAATCAGCCCCAGCATTTT. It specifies CASSPGTGGLNQPQHF.

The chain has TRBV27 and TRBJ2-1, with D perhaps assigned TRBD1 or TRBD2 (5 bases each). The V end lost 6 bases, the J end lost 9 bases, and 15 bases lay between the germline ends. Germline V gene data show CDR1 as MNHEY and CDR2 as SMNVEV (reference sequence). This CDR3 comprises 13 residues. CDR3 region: CASSPLGDTEQFF. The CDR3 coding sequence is TGTGCCAGCAGCCCCCTGGGGGATACTGAGCAGTTCTTC.

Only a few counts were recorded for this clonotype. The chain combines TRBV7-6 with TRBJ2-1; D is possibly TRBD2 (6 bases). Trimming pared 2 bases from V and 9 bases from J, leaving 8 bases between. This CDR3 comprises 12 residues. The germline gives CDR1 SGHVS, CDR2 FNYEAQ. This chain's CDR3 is CASSLLGGEQFF. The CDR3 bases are TGTGCCAGCAGCTTATTGGGGGGTGAGCAGTTCTTC.

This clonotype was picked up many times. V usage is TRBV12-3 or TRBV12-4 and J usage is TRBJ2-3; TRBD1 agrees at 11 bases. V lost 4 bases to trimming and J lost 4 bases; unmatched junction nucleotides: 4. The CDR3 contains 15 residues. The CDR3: CASSWTGGYSDTQYF. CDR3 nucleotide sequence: TGTGCCAGCAGTTGGACAGGGGGCTACTCAGATACGCAGTATTTT.

CDR3 amino acids: CASSLLQTDTQYF. DNA for the CDR3: TGTGCCAGCAGCTTGCTGCAGACAGATACGCAGTATTTT. This sequence joins TRBV5-4 and TRBJ2-3; no clear D. This CDR3 has 13 amino acids. The germline V and J ends were trimmed by 1 base and 3 bases, with 6 bases remaining between them. Germline assignment: CDR1 SGHNT and CDR2 YYREEE (reference sequence).

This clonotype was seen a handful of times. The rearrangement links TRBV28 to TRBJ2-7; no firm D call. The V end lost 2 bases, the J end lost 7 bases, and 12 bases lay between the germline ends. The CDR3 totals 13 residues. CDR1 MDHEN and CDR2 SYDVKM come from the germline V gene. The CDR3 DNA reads TGTGCCAGCAGTTTACGATCGTGGGATGAGCAGTACTTC. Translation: CASSLRSWDEQYF.

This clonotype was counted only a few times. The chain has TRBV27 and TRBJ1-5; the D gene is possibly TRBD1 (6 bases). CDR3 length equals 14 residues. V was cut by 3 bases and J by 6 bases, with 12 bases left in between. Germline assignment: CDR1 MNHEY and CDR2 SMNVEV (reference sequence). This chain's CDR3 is CASSLGRGLQPQHF. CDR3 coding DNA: TGTGCCAGCAGTTTGGGCAGGGGACTTCAGCCCCAGCATTTT.

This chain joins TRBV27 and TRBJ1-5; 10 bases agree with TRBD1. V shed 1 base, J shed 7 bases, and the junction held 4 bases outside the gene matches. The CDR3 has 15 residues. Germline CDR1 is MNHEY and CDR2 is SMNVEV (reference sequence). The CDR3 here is CASSLWATGGQPQHF. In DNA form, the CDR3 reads TGTGCCAGCAGTTTATGGGCGACAGGGGGCCAGCCCCAGCATTTT.

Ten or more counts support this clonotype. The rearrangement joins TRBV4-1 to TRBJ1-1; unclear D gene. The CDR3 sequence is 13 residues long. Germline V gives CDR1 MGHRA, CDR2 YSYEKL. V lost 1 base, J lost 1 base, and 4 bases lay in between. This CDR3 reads CASSQVGNTEAFF. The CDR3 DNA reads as TGCGCCAGCAGCCAAGTAGGGAACACTGAAGCTTTCTTT.

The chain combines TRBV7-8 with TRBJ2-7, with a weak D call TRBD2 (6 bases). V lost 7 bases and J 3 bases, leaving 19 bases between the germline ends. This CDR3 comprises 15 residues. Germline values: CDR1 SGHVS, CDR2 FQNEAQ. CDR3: CASTFQGGVLYEQYF. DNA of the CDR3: TGTGCCAGCACCTTCCAGGGCGGGGTCCTCTACGAGCAGTACTTC.

The CDR3 coding sequence is TGTGCCAGCAGCACCTATGCCCAGTCACCCCTCCACTTT. Translated, it gives CASSTYAQSPLHF. J is TRBJ1-6 and V is TRBV7-6; D is unclear. The CDR3 has 13 residues. V shed 5 bases and J shed 10 bases, with 12 bases lying between them. Looked up from germline, CDR1 is SGHVS and CDR2 is FNYEAQ.

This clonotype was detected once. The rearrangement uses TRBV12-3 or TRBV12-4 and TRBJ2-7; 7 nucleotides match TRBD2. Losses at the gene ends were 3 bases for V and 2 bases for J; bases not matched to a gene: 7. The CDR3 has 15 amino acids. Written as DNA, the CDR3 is TGTGCCAGCAGTTTTGGGCTAGCGGCCACCTACGAGCAGTACTTC. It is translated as CASSFGLAATYEQYF.

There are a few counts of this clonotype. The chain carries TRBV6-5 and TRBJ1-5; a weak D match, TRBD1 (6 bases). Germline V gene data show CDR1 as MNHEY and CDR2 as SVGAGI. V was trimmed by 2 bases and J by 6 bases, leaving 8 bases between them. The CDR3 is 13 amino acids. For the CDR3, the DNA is TGTGCCAGCAGTTACACAGGGATTCAGCCCCAGCATTTT. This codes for CASSYTGIQPQHF.

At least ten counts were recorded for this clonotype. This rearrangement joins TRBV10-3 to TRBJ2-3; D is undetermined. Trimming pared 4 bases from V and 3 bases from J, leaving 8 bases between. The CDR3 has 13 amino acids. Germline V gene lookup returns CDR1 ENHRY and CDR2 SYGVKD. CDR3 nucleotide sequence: TGTGCCATCAGTGGGTTCGGAACAGATACGCAGTATTTT. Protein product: CAISGFGTDTQYF.

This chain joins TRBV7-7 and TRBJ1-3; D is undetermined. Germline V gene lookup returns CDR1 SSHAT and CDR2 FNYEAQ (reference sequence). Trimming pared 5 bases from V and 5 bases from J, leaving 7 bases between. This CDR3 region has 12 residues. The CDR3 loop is CASSPDRNTIYF. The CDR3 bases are TGTGCCAGCAGCCCGGACCGAAACACCATATATTTT.

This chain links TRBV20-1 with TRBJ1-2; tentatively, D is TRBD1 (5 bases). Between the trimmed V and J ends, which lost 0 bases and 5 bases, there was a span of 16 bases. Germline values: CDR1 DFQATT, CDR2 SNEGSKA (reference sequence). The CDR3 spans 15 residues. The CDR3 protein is CSARDGQGGRYGYTF. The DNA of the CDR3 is TGCAGTGCTAGAGATGGGCAGGGAGGTCGTTATGGCTACACCTTC.